A single sample gave rise to the 23 T cell receptor beta chains below, sequenced in a study of technical replicates of blood from several donors. Data came from immunoSEQ multiplex PCR; TCRdb stores just in-frame clones and leaves some out. The sample includes roughly 62,000 clones, roughly nine tenths of them seen just once. Sequenced: PBMCs. These receptor sequences come from a human donor in good health. Some clones in this sample may be carry-over from other donors' samples.

The V gene is TRBV7-6, the J gene TRBJ2-7; 7 nucleotides align to TRBD2. The CDR3 consists of 17 residues. Trimming at V came to 5 bases and at J to 0 bases, leaving 13 bases not matched to a gene. Germline V gene sequence: CDR1 SGHVS, CDR2 FNYEAQ. The CDR3 DNA reads as TGTGCCAGCAGCCAAAATACGGGGGGAGGTTACTCCTACGAGCAGTACTTC. This encodes CASSQNTGGGYSYEQYF.

This sequence joins TRBV11-2 and TRBJ2-3; D call uncertain. Deletions cut 5 bases from V and 2 bases from J, with 2 bases between. Germline CDR1 SGHAT, CDR2 FQNNGV. The CDR3 consists of 11 residues. Here the CDR3 DNA reads TGTGCCAGCAGCCACACAGATACGCAGTATTTT. The encoded protein is CASSHTDTQYF.

This clone has a handful of counts. The chain couples TRBV4-2 to TRBJ1-2; 7 bases fit TRBD1. V was pared by 1 base and J by 7 bases, with 9 bases of the junction left unmatched. Germline CDR1 is LGHNA and CDR2 is YNFKEQ. CDR3 length: 15 amino acids. CDR3 sequence: CASSQVTGAEGGYTF. The CDR3, as DNA: TGTGCCAGCAGCCAAGTTACAGGGGCGGAGGGTGGCTACACCTTC.

J is TRBJ2-1 and V is TRBV11-1; a weak D match, TRBD1 (6 bases). The CDR3 runs 14 residues. Trimming took 5 bases from V and 3 from J, leaving 11 bases between them. The germline V gene has CDR1 SGHAT and CDR2 FQDESV (reference sequence). CDR3 coding DNA: TGTGCCAGCAGCGCAGAAGGGGGCTACAATGAGCAGTTCTTC. It specifies CASSAEGGYNEQFF.

The J gene is TRBJ2-6, the V gene TRBV4-1; perhaps TRBD1 as D (5 bases). The V end lost 0 bases, the J end lost 0 bases, and 12 bases lay between the germline ends. CDR1 is MGHRA and CDR2 is YSYEKL in the germline V gene. The CDR3 loop spans 18 amino acids. CDR3 sequence reads: CASSQDGQRRSGANVLTF. CDR3 sequence (DNA): TGCGCCAGCAGCCAAGACGGACAAAGGCGCTCTGGGGCCAACGTCCTGACTTTC.

The V call is TRBV11-2, the J call TRBJ2-3; D is undetermined. Deletions cut 5 bases from V and 2 bases from J, with 11 bases between. Per the germline V gene, CDR1 is SGHAT and CDR2 is FQNNGV. The CDR3 loop spans 14 amino acids. This CDR3 is CASSELLLTDTQYF. The CDR3, as DNA: TGTGCCAGCAGCGAACTACTACTCACAGATACGCAGTATTTT.

The count of this clone is one. The chain combines TRBV11-2 with TRBJ2-3; D uncertain. V was trimmed by 1 base and J by 8 bases, leaving 4 bases between them. This CDR3 comprises 11 residues. The V gene's germline CDR1 is SGHAT and CDR2 FQNNGV. Here the CDR3 reads CASSLVATQYF. CDR3 DNA: TGTGCCAGCAGCTTAGTGGCTACGCAGTATTTT.

For the CDR3, the DNA is TGCGCCAGCAGCTTGGCGGCAGGGGAGGGCTATGGCTACACCTTC. Translated, it gives CASSLAAGEGYGYTF. V gene TRBV5-1 combines with J gene TRBJ1-2, with D perhaps matching TRBD1 (6 bases). The CDR3 runs to 15 residues. The germline gives CDR1 SGHRS, CDR2 YFSETQ. V lost 0 bases and J 4 bases, leaving 13 bases between the germline ends.

The chain has TRBV4-3 and TRBJ1-2, with a weak D call TRBD1 (5 bases). Germline CDR1 LGHNA, CDR2 YSLEER. Trimming cost V 0 bases and J 5 bases, with 10 bases left between them. The CDR3 consists of 14 residues. The CDR3 DNA reads as TGCGCCAGCAGCCAAGATGACAGCCTATATGGCTACACCTTC. This encodes CASSQDDSLYGYTF.

The rearrangement links TRBV7-2 to TRBJ2-3, with 8 bases identical to TRBD2. The germline V gene encodes CDR1 SGHTA and CDR2 FQGNSA. The CDR3 has 16 amino acids. With V trimmed by 1 base and J by 2 bases, 5 bases remained unmatched. This chain's CDR3 is CASSLGLAGTTDTQYF. For the CDR3, the DNA is TGTGCCAGCAGCTTAGGGCTAGCGGGTACCACAGATACGCAGTATTTT.

The chain carries TRBV9 and TRBJ2-7; a possible D gene is TRBD2 (6 bases). V was clipped by 4 bases and J by 0 bases, with 11 bases between them. Germline CDR1 SGDLS, CDR2 YYNGEE. The CDR3 loop spans 14 amino acids. The CDR3 loop is CASSPRGSSYEQYF. The CDR3 DNA sequence: TGTGCCAGCAGCCCCCGGGGGAGCTCCTACGAGCAGTACTTC.

The rearrangement uses TRBV5-1 and TRBJ2-3, with D maybe TRBD1 (6 bases). V was clipped by 0 bases and J by 4 bases, with 9 bases between them. Germline assignment: CDR1 SGHRS and CDR2 YFSETQ. The CDR3 sequence is 14 residues long. CDR3 coding DNA: TGCGCCAGCAGCTTGGCTCGGACAGCAGATACGCAGTATTTT. Translating gives CASSLARTADTQYF.

The chain couples TRBV2 to TRBJ2-1, with 8 bases lining up with TRBD1. Per germline, CDR1 SNHLY and CDR2 FYNNEI. V was pared by 6 bases and J by 8 bases, with 3 bases of the junction left unmatched. The CDR3 runs 12 residues. This CDR3 is CASSPTGDEQFF. In nucleotides, the CDR3 is TGTGCCAGCAGCCCGACAGGGGATGAGCAGTTCTTC.

This clone was seen a single time. The chain joins TRBV4-3 to TRBJ2-7; 7 positions agree with TRBD1. Per the germline V gene, CDR1 is LGHNA and CDR2 is YSLEER. The V gene end was trimmed by 4 bases and the J gene end by 7 bases; junction bases not matched to a gene: 7. CDR3 length equals 13 residues. Here the CDR3 DNA reads TGCGCCAGCAGCCTAAGGACAGGATCGGAGCAGTACTTC. Protein: CASSLRTGSEQYF.

This sequence joins TRBV9 and TRBJ2-7; D might be TRBD2 (6 bases). There are 15 residues in the CDR3. The V gene's germline CDR1 is SGDLS and CDR2 YYNGEE. Trimming removed 0 bases from V and 3 bases from J, with 13 bases in between. Here the CDR3 reads CASSVDGSGRYEQYF. CDR3 in DNA: TGTGCCAGCAGCGTAGATGGTAGCGGTCGCTACGAGCAGTACTTC.

The chain is built from TRBV7-6 and TRBJ2-7; 12 bases align to TRBD1. The V gene end was trimmed by 4 bases and the J gene end by 7 bases; junction bases not matched to a gene: 14. The germline gives CDR1 SGHVS, CDR2 FNYEAQ. The length of the CDR3 is 17 residues. CDR3 coding DNA: TGTGCCAGCAGCTCCAGAGGAGCGGGACAGGGGGCGCGGGAGCAGTACTTC. Amino acids: CASSSRGAGQGAREQYF.

This clone appeared a few times. The chain recombines TRBV2 with TRBJ2-4; D unresolved. CDR3 size: 14 residues. The V end was cut by 7 bases, the J end by 6 bases, with 16 bases between. CDR1 and CDR2 (germline): SNHLY, FYNNEI. CDR3 region: CASMSRPPGNIQYF. In DNA form, the CDR3 reads TGTGCCAGCATGTCCAGACCCCCAGGAAACATTCAGTACTTC.

The chain recombines TRBV4-1 with TRBJ2-7, with 9 positions matching TRBD1. J lost 5 bases, V lost 1 base, and 6 bases had no gene match. The CDR3 length is 15 residues. Germline V gene lookup returns CDR1 MGHRA and CDR2 YSYEKL. This chain's CDR3 is CASSQVGTGLHEQYF. CDR3 nucleotide sequence: TGCGCCAGCAGCCAAGTCGGGACAGGGTTACACGAGCAGTACTTC.

The gene calls are TRBV4-1 and TRBJ2-7; 12 nucleotides line up with TRBD2. V gave up 1 base and J gave up 10 bases; unmatched junction bases: 5. The CDR3 spans 14 residues. CDR1 is MGHRA and CDR2 is YSYEKL in the germline V gene. CDR3 nucleotide sequence: TGCGCCAGCAGCCAAGCTAGCGGGGGGGCCCGACAGTACTTC. Translated, it gives CASSQASGGARQYF.

The gene calls are TRBV7-3 and TRBJ2-3; unclear D gene. Per the germline V gene, CDR1 is SGHTA and CDR2 is FQGTGA. Trimming removed 5 bases from V and 1 base from J, with 10 bases in between. The CDR3 runs to 14 residues. This CDR3 is CASSRKPGTDTQYF. In nucleotides, the CDR3 is TGTGCCAGCAGCCGCAAACCAGGCACAGATACGCAGTATTTT.

This sequence joins TRBV5-4 and TRBJ1-2; 8 nucleotides align to TRBD1. The J segment lost 7 bases and the V segment lost 4 bases, leaving 6 bases of the junction unmatched. The CDR3 covers 13 residues. CDR1 is SGHNT and CDR2 is YYREEE in the germline V gene (reference sequence). The CDR3 sequence is CASSPPTGVGYTF. The CDR3 coding sequence is TGTGCCAGCAGCCCCCCGACAGGGGTTGGCTACACCTTC.

This chain joins TRBV29-1 and TRBJ2-1, with 11 bases matching TRBD1. Germline CDR1 and CDR2: SQVTM and ANQGSEA. CDR3 size: 13 residues. CDR3 sequence (DNA): TGCACCGTGGGACAGGGGGGCTACAATGAGCAGTTCTTC. This gives the protein CTVGQGGYNEQFF.

The CDR3 DNA is TGTGCCTGGAGCCGGGGACAGCATGGCTACACCTTC. Its protein product is CAWSRGQHGYTF. V is TRBV30 and J is TRBJ1-2, with 7 bases aligning to TRBD1. The germline CDR1 and CDR2 sequences are GTSNPN and SVGIG (reference sequence). The trim removed 3 bases at V and 6 bases at J, leaving 4 bases unmatched. The CDR3 contains 12 residues.